Below are 28 T cell receptor beta chains sequenced from a single sample in a study of T cells in Graves' hyperthyroidism and ophthalmopathy. Amplification targeted TCR beta CDR3 regions from RNA transcripts. HTBI primers were employed in a first-round RT-PCR of the TCR CDR3. A single record per CDR3 protein comes from TCRdb applying MiXCR to the multiplex PCR reads. The data show over 700,000 distinct CDR3 sequences, roughly a third seen once. Sequencing was performed on blood. The receptor source for this set is a woman aged 40 to 49 with Graves' hyperthyroidism.

The chain uses TRBV7-2 and TRBJ2-7; 7 nucleotides match TRBD1. The germline CDR1 and CDR2 sequences are SGHTA and FQGNSA. The CDR3 has 15 amino acids. V trimming: 3 bases; J trimming: 2 bases; junction bases outside the gene matches: 7. The CDR3 loop is CASSLDPQGAYEQYF. Here the CDR3 DNA reads TGTGCCAGCAGCTTGGACCCCCAGGGGGCCTACGAGCAGTACTTC.

Comments on this clonotype: A clone one base away is much larger, so this may be a read error. This rearrangement joins TRBV4-3 to TRBJ1-5, with D unresolved. CDR3 length equals 13 residues. Germline values: CDR1 LGHNA, CDR2 YSLEER. CDR3 residues: CASGQGFNQPQHF. CDR3 sequence (DNA): TGCGCCAGCGGCCAAGGGTTCAATCAGCCCCAGCATTTT.

The V and J genes are TRBV29-1 and TRBJ2-3; perhaps TRBD1 as D (5 bases). The CDR3 runs to 15 residues. Between the trimmed V and J ends, which lost 4 bases and 0 bases, there was a span of 14 bases. Germline-derived CDR1 and CDR2 are SQVTM and ANQGSEA. The CDR3 bases are TGCAGCGTTGCGATGACAGTTCAAAGCACAGATACGCAGTATTTT. It yields the protein CSVAMTVQSTDTQYF.

This clonotype was seen more than once but under ten times. The CDR3 protein is CASRVGRSNTGELFF. DNA of the CDR3: TGTGCCAGCAGAGTGGGCAGGTCGAACACCGGGGAGCTGTTTTTT. This rearrangement joins TRBV10-3 to TRBJ2-2; D gene uncertain. There are 15 residues in the CDR3. With 10 bases removed from V and 0 bases from J, the gap between germline ends came to 15 bases. Germline assignment: CDR1 ENHRY and CDR2 SYGVKD.

The rearrangement joins TRBV12-3 or TRBV12-4 to TRBJ1-1; D possibly corresponds to TRBD1 (5 bases). This CDR3 spans 14 amino acids. The V gene lost 7 bases and the J gene lost 8 bases, with 20 bases spanning the gap. The CDR3 nucleotides are TGTGCCAGCACCCCAGGGTCTACAGTTGGGGAAGCTTTCTTT. This translates into CASTPGSTVGEAFF.

This clonotype occurred many times. The chain couples TRBV2 to TRBJ1-3; 9 bases are shared with TRBD1. CDR1 SNHLY and CDR2 FYNNEI come from the germline V gene. The CDR3 is made up of 14 amino acids. Unmatched junction bases numbered 6, after V lost 8 bases and J lost 4 bases. This CDR3 is CASRPGTGGNTIYF. CDR3 in DNA: TGTGCCAGCCGACCCGGGACAGGGGGAAACACCATATATTTT. Supplemented by reference TRBV2 and TRBJ1-3, the full variable domain reads EPEVTQTPSHQVTQMGQEVILRCVPISNHLYFYWYRQILGQKVEFLVSFYNNEISEKSEIFDDQFSVERPDGSNFTLKIRSTKLEDSAMYFCASRPGTGGNTIYFGEGSWLTVV.

This clonotype has just a few counts. This chain joins TRBV12-3 or TRBV12-4 and TRBJ2-7; D gene ambiguous. This CDR3 comprises 11 residues. Trimming left V 8 bases short and J 5 bases short, with 10 bases between. CDR3 protein: CASRLRDEQYF. The CDR3 DNA reads TGTGCCAGCCGGCTCCGAGACGAGCAGTACTTC.

The table lists this clonotype with many counts. J is TRBJ2-6 and V is TRBV7-9; a possible D gene is TRBD2 (5 bases). Between the trimmed V and J ends, which lost 3 bases and 2 bases, there was a span of 11 bases. CDR1 and CDR2 from the germline V gene are SEHNR and FQNEAQ (reference sequence). This CDR3 spans 16 amino acids. For the CDR3, the DNA is TGTGCCAGCAGCTTTTCGGACTGGCCTGGGGCCAACGTCCTGACTTTC. Translating gives CASSFSDWPGANVLTF.

This clonotype was detected many times. The rearrangement links TRBV6-4 to TRBJ2-2; 8 positions agree with TRBD1. Trimming removed 1 base from V and 8 bases from J; junction bases left unmatched: 9. The CDR3 sequence is 16 residues long. From germline, CDR1 is MRHNA and CDR2 SNTAGT. The CDR3 DNA sequence: TGTGCCAGCAGTGACTGGACAGGGACCTCATGGGGGGAGCTGTTTTTT. This encodes CASSDWTGTSWGELFF.

Turning to this clonotype: Likely a read error: the CDR3 ends without its conserved phenylalanine or tryptophan. It is unclear where the CDR3 begins or ends on the DNA, so no DNA is shown, and the CDR3 is as TCRdb lists it. V usage is TRBV7-2 and J usage is TRBJ1-3. Looked up from germline, CDR1 is SGHTA and CDR2 is FQGNSA. The length of the CDR3 is 11 amino acids, counting both ends. The chain's CDR3 is CASSSSDGKNT.

This sequence joins TRBV10-3 and TRBJ2-5; D not resolved. Trimming cost V 10 bases and J 5 bases, with 23 bases left between them. The CDR3 loop spans 15 amino acids. Germline loops: CDR1 ENHRY, CDR2 SYGVKD. The CDR3 sequence: CASQMEDGLEETQYF. The CDR3 DNA follows: TGTGCCAGCCAAATGGAAGACGGCTTGGAGGAGACCCAGTACTTC.

Ten or more counts support this clonotype. The chain is built from TRBV7-9 and TRBJ1-6; no definite D call. V dropped 5 bases and J dropped 6 bases, with 14 bases sitting between them. The CDR3 spans 15 residues. The V gene's germline CDR1 is SEHNR and CDR2 FQNEAQ (reference sequence). The CDR3 sequence: CASSPRDFTNSPLHF. CDR3 DNA sequence: TGTGCCAGCAGCCCCCGTGATTTCACTAATTCACCCCTCCACTTT.

This chain links TRBV29-1 with TRBJ2-7; 7 bases agree with TRBD1. V gave up 4 bases and J gave up 7 bases; unmatched junction bases: 13. The CDR3 length is 14 residues. CDR1 is SQVTM and CDR2 is ANQGSEA in the germline V gene. The DNA of the CDR3 is TGCAGCGTTGTACCGGGACAGCGCCCCAGTGAGCAGTACTTC. Encoded protein: CSVVPGQRPSEQYF.

This clonotype was observed a few times. The chain carries TRBV6-5 and TRBJ1-6; 8 bases map to TRBD1. The V and J ends lost 5 bases and 7 bases, in that order; junction bases with no gene match: 7. There are 15 residues in the CDR3. Looked up from germline, CDR1 is MNHEY and CDR2 is SVGAGI. In DNA, the CDR3 is TGTGCCAGCAGTGGACAGGGCTACTTGAATTCACCCCTCCACTTT. Its translation: CASSGQGYLNSPLHF.

This clonotype was counted a few times. This rearrangement joins TRBV10-3 to TRBJ1-5; 7 bases match TRBD1. The CDR3 is made up of 13 amino acids. The trim removed 2 bases at V and 11 bases at J, leaving 6 bases unmatched. Germline V gene lookup returns CDR1 ENHRY and CDR2 SYGVKD. The CDR3 coding sequence is TGTGCCATCAGTGAGACAGGGGCCGGGACCCAGCATTTT. Translating it yields CAISETGAGTQHF.

The chain combines TRBV19 with TRBJ1-2, with 11 bases lining up with TRBD1. There are 16 residues in the CDR3. Germline V gene data show CDR1 as LNHDA and CDR2 as SQIVND (reference sequence). V lost 6 bases and J lost 3; bases outside the gene matches: 9. CDR3 region: CASSAWTGGAHYGYTF. DNA for the CDR3: TGTGCCAGTAGCGCTTGGACAGGGGGCGCCCACTATGGCTACACCTTC.

This chain joins TRBV20-1 and TRBJ2-6, with D possibly being TRBD2 (5 bases). V lost 4 bases and J 2 bases, leaving 21 bases between the germline ends. CDR1 DFQATT and CDR2 SNEGSKA come from the germline V gene (reference sequence). The CDR3 totals 18 residues. CDR3 residues: CSATILEGMSTGANVLTF. CDR3 DNA: TGCAGTGCTACTATCCTCGAGGGAATGAGCACTGGGGCCAACGTCCTGACTTTC.

This clonotype has more than one count but fewer than ten. The V and J genes are TRBV4-3 and TRBJ2-6, with 7 bases identical to TRBD1. Trimming at V came to 4 bases and at J to 0 bases, leaving 3 bases not matched to a gene. The CDR3 has 16 amino acids. Germline V lookup: CDR1 LGHNA, CDR2 YSLEER. The CDR3, as DNA: TGCGCCAGCAGCCTCAGGGGGATCTCTGGGGCCAACGTCCTGACTTTC. Translated: CASSLRGISGANVLTF.

The chain combines TRBV10-3 with TRBJ2-6; no reliable D call. This CDR3 is 14 amino acids long. The germline gives CDR1 ENHRY, CDR2 SYGVKD. The V end lost 11 bases, the J end lost 1 base, and 12 bases lay between the germline ends. CDR3 region: CAWSGLSGANVLTF. In DNA, the CDR3 is TGTGCCTGGAGTGGTCTTTCTGGGGCCAACGTCCTGACTTTC.

This clonotype was recorded many times. The chain is built from TRBV6-5 and TRBJ2-2, with D unclear. There are 14 residues in the CDR3. Germline-derived CDR1 and CDR2 are MNHEY and SVGAGI. The ends were cut back, 2 bases at V and 6 bases at J, with 10 bases in the middle. CDR3 in DNA: TGTGCCAGCAGTTACGGCCGTGGGGCCGGGGAGCTGTTTTTT. It is translated as CASSYGRGAGELFF.

There are a few counts of this clonotype. V gene TRBV6-5 combines with J gene TRBJ1-3; TRBD1 is a possible D gene (5 bases). Germline CDR1 reads MNHEY; CDR2 reads SVGAGI. Trimming pared 4 bases from V and 0 bases from J, leaving 13 bases between. The CDR3 covers 16 residues. CDR3 in amino acids: CASSWGRTFSGNTIYF. CDR3 bases: TGTGCCAGCAGTTGGGGACGGACCTTCTCTGGAAACACCATATATTTT.

This chain links TRBV12-3 or TRBV12-4 with TRBJ1-5; D not certain. This CDR3 spans 16 amino acids. V gave up 5 bases and J gave up 0 bases, with 14 bases separating them. The CDR3 DNA reads TGTGCCAGCAGTGAAATTGACCCACATAGCAATCAGCCCCAGCATTTT. It is translated as CASSEIDPHSNQPQHF.

This clonotype was seen a handful of times. The V call is TRBV3-1, the J call TRBJ2-5; TRBD2 might be the D (6 bases). The germline V gene encodes CDR1 LGHDT and CDR2 YNNKEL (reference sequence). The CDR3 spans 17 residues. The V end was cut by 1 base, the J end by 4 bases, with 19 bases between. The CDR3 DNA is TGTGCCAGCAGCCAAGGGGGACGGGGACTGGCGGCAGAGACCCAGTACTTC. Translated, it gives CASSQGGRGLAAETQYF.

This clonotype was recorded a few times. This sequence joins TRBV12-3 or TRBV12-4 and TRBJ1-1, with D perhaps matching TRBD1 (5 bases). The V and J ends lost 8 bases and 3 bases respectively, with 13 bases between them. CDR3 length: 13 residues. The CDR3 region is CASAVAGDTEAFF. Written as DNA, the CDR3 is TGTGCCAGCGCGGTGGCGGGGGACACTGAAGCTTTCTTT.

The gene calls are TRBV9 and TRBJ1-1, with no clear D. V was pared by 4 bases and J by 1 base, with 8 bases between. The CDR3 is 13 amino acids. Germline lookup yields CDR1 SGDLS and CDR2 YYNGEE. In DNA, the CDR3 is TGTGCCAGCAGCCAAATGGGGAACACTGAAGCTTTCTTT. Amino acids: CASSQMGNTEAFF.

V gene TRBV7-2 combines with J gene TRBJ2-1; no firm D call. The CDR3 covers 14 residues. Trimming stripped 5 bases from V and 3 bases from J, with 11 bases between. Germline assignment: CDR1 SGHTA and CDR2 FQGNSA. CDR3 in amino acids: CASSPQRIYNEQFF. The DNA for the CDR3 is TGTGCCAGCAGCCCCCAAAGGATCTACAATGAGCAGTTCTTC.

This clonotype was counted ten times or more. The chain recombines TRBV12-3 or TRBV12-4 with TRBJ1-5; a weak D match, TRBD1 (6 bases). Between the trimmed V and J ends, which lost 4 bases and 2 bases, there was a span of 21 bases. The CDR3 contains 18 residues. CDR3 sequence: CASSSTHLRGEGNQPQHF. In nucleotides, the CDR3 is TGTGCCAGCAGTTCCACGCACCTCAGGGGAGAAGGCAATCAGCCCCAGCATTTT.

The rearrangement links TRBV7-2 to TRBJ1-2, with a weak D call TRBD1 (5 bases). V gave up 2 bases and J gave up 7 bases, with 11 bases separating them. The V gene's germline CDR1 is SGHTA and CDR2 FQGNSA. The CDR3 totals 13 residues. Written as DNA, the CDR3 is TGTGCCAGCAGCTTACTAGGGGAAGGTGGCTACACCTTC. Its translation: CASSLLGEGGYTF.